The rows below give T cell receptor beta chains drawn from one sample of a study of radiotherapy plus CTLA-4 blockade in lung cancer. TCRdb's copy holds only in-frame clones and misses some; the assay was immunoSEQ multiplex PCR. The sample lists more than 75,000 clones, about four fifths occurring once. The sample in question was peripheral blood, obtained from a patient treated with radiotherapy plus ipilimumab. The source of these receptors is a human donor with non-small cell lung cancer who had a partial response to radiotherapy plus ipilimumab. Some clones in this sample may be carry-over from other donors' samples. CDR3s include the opening cysteine and the closing phenylalanine or tryptophan. The D gene is left open where the match is weak. Clone size is given for some rows only: seen once, a few or many times, or a class if the clone is expanded.

TRBJ2-5 NA NA TRBV2 CASRILGGGQETQYF TGTGCCAGCAGGATCCTGGGCGGAGGCCAAGAGACCCAGTACTTC
TRBJ2-7 NA NA TRBV6-1 CASRQIRGREQYF TGTGCCAGCAGACAGATCAGGGGTCGCGAGCAGTACTTC
TRBJ1-1 medium-sized NA TRBV21-1 CASTSRGTEAFF TGTGCCAGCACCTCCAGGGGCACTGAAGCTTTCTTT
TRBJ2-7 few NA TRBV7-2 CASSLNLVAYEQYF TGTGCCAGCAGCTTGAACCTAGTAGCCTACGAGCAGTACTTC
TRBJ2-7 NA NA TRBV5-4 CASSSWPQGRFPYEQYF TGTGCCAGCAGCTCCTGGCCGCAGGGTCGGTTTCCCTACGAGCAGTACTTC
TRBJ1-1 NA NA TRBV27 CASSRRGPDTEAFF TGTGCCAGTTCCCGCCGAGGGCCGGACACTGAAGCTTTCTTT
TRBJ2-5 NA NA TRBV28 CASSPLREETQYF TGTGCCAGCAGTCCCCTCCGGGAGGAGACCCAGTACTTC
TRBJ2-7 NA TRBD1 TRBV4-2 CASSQGQGTYEQYF TGTGCCAGCAGCCAAGGACAGGGGACCTACGAGCAGTACTTC
TRBJ1-2 NA TRBD1 TRBV9 CASSERDRVYYGYTF TGTGCCAGCAGCGAAAGAGACAGGGTCTACTATGGCTACACCTTC
TRBJ2-3 NA NA TRBV6-5 CASSYTIDSTDTQYF TGTGCCAGCAGTTACACGATAGACTCCACAGATACGCAGTATTTT
TRBJ2-3 NA NA TRBV2 CASKPRETDTQYF TGTGCCAGCAAACCCAGGGAAACAGATACGCAGTATTTT
TRBJ2-5 NA TRBD1 TRBV15 CATSSGQGRGQETQYF TGTGCCACCAGCAGCGGACAGGGACGGGGGCAAGAGACCCAGTACTTC
TRBJ1-6 NA TRBD1 TRBV6-6 CASSSTGAHNSPLHF TGTGCCAGCAGTTCCACAGGGGCCCATAATTCACCCCTCCACTTT
TRBJ2-2 once NA TRBV7-8 CASSLEGRRVNTGELFF TGTGCCAGCAGCTTAGAAGGTCGGCGGGTGAACACCGGGGAGCTGTTTTTT
TRBJ2-3 NA TRBD1 TRBV7-7 CASSPQGAGDTQYF TGTGCCAGCAGCCCACAGGGGGCCGGGGATACGCAGTATTTT
TRBJ2-5 NA TRBD1 TRBV5-1 CASSPSGQLNQETQYF TGCGCCAGCAGCCCGTCGGGACAGCTCAACCAAGAGACCCAGTACTTC
TRBJ2-7 NA NA TRBV6-5 CASSNRASGGEQYF TGTGCCAGCAGTAACAGGGCGTCCGGTGGCGAGCAGTACTTC
TRBJ2-7 NA NA TRBV30 CAWSPGGLIEQYF TGTGCCTGGAGCCCCGGCGGGCTAATCGAGCAGTACTTC
TRBJ2-3 NA TRBD2 TRBV7-2 CASSTGTSGGQDTQYF TGTGCCAGCAGCACCGGGACTAGCGGGGGGCAAGATACGCAGTATTTT
TRBJ1-5 once NA TRBV20-1 CSARAGQQHF TGCAGTGCTAGAGCTGGACAGCAGCATTTT
TRBJ2-7 NA TRBD2 TRBV5-1 CASSVVVAGGGEQYF TGCGCCAGCAGCGTTGTGGTAGCGGGAGGAGGCGAGCAGTACTTC
TRBJ2-3 NA TRBD2 TRBV7-6 CASSLFPASGGTDTQYF TGTGCCAGCAGCTTATTCCCAGCTAGCGGGGGCACAGATACGCAGTATTTT
TRBJ2-6 NA TRBD1 TRBV7-2 CASSLGGARGRGANVLTF TGTGCCAGCAGCTTAGGTGGGGCCAGGGGGCGTGGGGCCAACGTCCTGACTTTC
TRBJ2-3 NA TRBD1 TRBV7-2 CASSPGGQQVTQYF TGTGCCAGCAGCCCTGGGGGACAGCAAGTTACGCAGTATTTT
TRBJ2-7 once NA TRBV6-4 CASSDSGLDEQYF TGTGCCAGCAGTGACTCGGGACTGGACGAGCAGTACTTC
TRBJ2-7 NA NA TRBV18 CASSSETHTSPQYF TGTGCCAGCTCATCGGAGACTCATACCTCTCCGCAGTACTTC
TRBJ1-3 many NA TRBV6-1 CASSLGGYSGNTIYF TGTGCCAGCAGTCTAGGAGGTTACTCTGGAAACACCATATATTTT
TRBJ1-6 NA TRBD1 TRBV19 CASSIAETGLSPLHF TGTGCCAGTAGTATAGCCGAGACAGGGTTATCACCCCTCCACTTT
TRBJ2-1 NA NA TRBV6-5 CASSFTGEQFF TGTGCCAGCAGTTTCACTGGTGAGCAGTTCTTC
TRBJ2-5 NA NA TRBV2 CASSVSARRRTTAEETQYF TGTGCCAGCAGTGTATCGGCGAGGCGGCGAACAACTGCCGAAGAGACCCAGTACTTC
TRBJ2-7 once TRBD2 TRBV30 CAWSKGTSSSYEQYF TGTGCCTGGAGTAAAGGGACTAGCTCCTCCTACGAGCAGTACTTC
TRBJ1-6 NA NA TRBV4-3 CASSQELQAYSPLHF TGCGCCAGCAGCCAAGAGCTCCAGGCATATTCACCCCTCCACTTT
TRBJ2-7 NA TRBD2 TRBV28 CASSLPTSGPSYEQYF TGTGCCAGCAGTTTACCGACTAGCGGGCCCTCCTACGAGCAGTACTTC
TRBJ1-1 once NA TRBV7-3 CASSPAGGNTEAFF TGTGCCAGCAGCCCCGCCGGGGGGAACACTGAAGCTTTCTTT
TRBJ2-5 NA TRBD2 TRBV7-2 CASSLGDRAGGRETQYF TGTGCCAGCAGCTTAGGAGACCGAGCGGGGGGAAGGGAGACCCAGTACTTC
TRBJ2-3 NA NA TRBV9 CASSGRESPRTDTQYF TGTGCCAGCAGCGGCCGGGAGAGCCCCAGGACAGATACGCAGTATTTT
TRBJ2-5 NA NA TRBV9 CASSVGGTYFQETQYF TGTGCCAGCAGCGTAGGAGGGACATACTTCCAAGAGACCCAGTACTTC
TRBJ2-7 few NA TRBV7-2 CASSFANGAYEQYF TGTGCCAGCAGCTTCGCGAACGGAGCCTACGAGCAGTACTTC
TRBJ2-7 few TRBD2 TRBV6-1 CASSIGTSGGYEQYF TGTGCCAGCTCCATTGGGACTAGCGGGGGTTACGAGCAGTACTTC
TRBJ2-2 many TRBD2 TRBV15 CATSRDWEGHTGELFF TGTGCCACCAGCAGAGATTGGGAGGGGCACACCGGGGAGCTGTTTTTT
TRBJ2-2 NA NA TRBV4-2 CASSQETQGYGTGELFF TGTGCCAGCAGCCAAGAGACCCAGGGGTACGGCACCGGGGAGCTGTTTTTT
TRBJ2-2 NA TRBD2 TRBV6-6 CASSYLGLAGGGELFF TGTGCCAGCAGTTATTTAGGACTAGCGGGAGGGGGGGAGCTGTTTTTT
TRBJ1-6 NA TRBD1 TRBV6-5 CASTPKGQGSSPLHF TGTGCCAGCACGCCCAAGGGACAGGGAAGTTCACCCCTCCACTTT
TRBJ1-1 once NA TRBV19 CASSIDHRAAFF TGTGCCAGTAGTATAGATCACAGGGCAGCTTTCTTT
TRBJ2-7 NA TRBD2 TRBV5-1 CASSSPGGGPGEQYF TGCGCCAGCAGCTCCCCCGGGGGAGGGCCTGGGGAGCAGTACTTC
TRBJ1-1 NA NA TRBV5-4 CASSLFAADEAFF TGTGCCAGCAGCTTATTCGCGGCCGATGAAGCTTTCTTT
TRBJ1-1 NA NA TRBV20-1 CSGPGDTEAFF TGCAGTGGTCCAGGGGACACTGAAGCTTTCTTT
TRBJ2-2 NA TRBD1 TRBV11-2 CASSFHRGPNTGELFF TGTGCCAGCAGCTTCCACAGGGGGCCGAACACCGGGGAGCTGTTTTTT
TRBJ1-1 once NA TRBV29-1 CSVERGGMNTEAFF TGCAGCGTTGAAAGGGGGGGGATGAACACTGAAGCTTTCTTT
TRBJ2-3 NA NA TRBV7-2 CASSLGGPSTDTQYF TGTGCCAGCAGCTTAGGTGGGCCCAGCACAGATACGCAGTATTTT
TRBJ1-1 NA TRBD1 TRBV6-6 CASSYGTGGNTEAFF TGTGCCAGCAGTTACGGAACAGGGGGGAACACTGAAGCTTTCTTT
TRBJ1-1 NA TRBD1 TRBV5-1 CASSSGQGVTEAFF TGCGCCAGCAGCTCGGGACAGGGGGTCACTGAAGCTTTCTTT
TRBJ2-7 NA TRBD1 TRBV28 CASSRPGQGNYEQYF TGTGCCAGCAGTCGGCCGGGACAGGGCAATTACGAGCAGTACTTC
TRBJ2-3 NA NA TRBV5-4 CASSSRGGTDTQYF TGTGCCAGCAGCTCACGGGGAGGCACAGATACGCAGTATTTT
TRBJ2-5 NA NA TRBV7-9 CASDGGDMRETQYF TGTGCCAGTGATGGGGGGGACATGAGGGAGACCCAGTACTTC
TRBJ2-5 NA NA TRBV6-1 CASSENLRQAYFQETQYF TGTGCCAGCAGTGAAAACCTCCGACAGGCGTACTTCCAAGAGACCCAGTACTTC
TRBJ2-2 NA NA TRBV7-2 CASSSGQWTGELFF TGTGCCAGCAGCTCGGGTCAATGGACCGGGGAGCTGTTTTTT